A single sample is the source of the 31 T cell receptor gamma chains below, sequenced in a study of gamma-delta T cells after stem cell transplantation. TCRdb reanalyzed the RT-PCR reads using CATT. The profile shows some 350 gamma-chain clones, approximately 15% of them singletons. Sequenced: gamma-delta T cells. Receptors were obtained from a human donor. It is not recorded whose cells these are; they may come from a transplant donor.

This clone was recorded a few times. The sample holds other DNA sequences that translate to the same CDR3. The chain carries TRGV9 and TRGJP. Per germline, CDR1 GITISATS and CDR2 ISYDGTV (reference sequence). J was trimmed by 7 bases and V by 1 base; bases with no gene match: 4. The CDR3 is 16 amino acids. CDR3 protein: CALWEVEELGKKIKVF. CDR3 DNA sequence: TGTGCCTTGTGGGAGGTAGAGGAGTTGGGCAAAAAAATCAAGGTATTT.

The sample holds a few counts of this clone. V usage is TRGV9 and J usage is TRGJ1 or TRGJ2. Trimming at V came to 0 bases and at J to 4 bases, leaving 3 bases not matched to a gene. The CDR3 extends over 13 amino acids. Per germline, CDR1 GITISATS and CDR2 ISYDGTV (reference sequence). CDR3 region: CALWEVPYYKKLF. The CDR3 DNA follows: TGTGCCTTGTGGGAGGTGCCCTATTATAAGAAACTCTTT.

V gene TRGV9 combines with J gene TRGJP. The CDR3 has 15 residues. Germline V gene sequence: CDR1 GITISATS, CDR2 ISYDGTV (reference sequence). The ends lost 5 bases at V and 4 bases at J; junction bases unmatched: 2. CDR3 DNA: TGTGCCTTGTGGGGACAAGAGTTGGGCAAAAAAATCAAGGTATTT. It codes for CALWGQELGKKIKVF.

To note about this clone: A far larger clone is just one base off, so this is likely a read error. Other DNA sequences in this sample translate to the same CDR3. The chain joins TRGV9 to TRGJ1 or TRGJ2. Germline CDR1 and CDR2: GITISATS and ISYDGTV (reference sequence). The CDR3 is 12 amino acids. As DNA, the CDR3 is TGTGCCTTGTGGGAGGTGCACTATAAGAAACTATTT. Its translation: CALWEVHYKKLF.

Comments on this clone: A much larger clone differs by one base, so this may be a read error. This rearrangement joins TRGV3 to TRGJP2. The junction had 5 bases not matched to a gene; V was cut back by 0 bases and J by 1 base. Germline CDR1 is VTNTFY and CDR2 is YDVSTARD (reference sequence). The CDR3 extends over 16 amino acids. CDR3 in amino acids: CATWDRQVSSDWIKTF. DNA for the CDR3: TGTGCCACCTGGGACAGGCAGGTTAGTAGTGATTGGATCAAGACGTTT.

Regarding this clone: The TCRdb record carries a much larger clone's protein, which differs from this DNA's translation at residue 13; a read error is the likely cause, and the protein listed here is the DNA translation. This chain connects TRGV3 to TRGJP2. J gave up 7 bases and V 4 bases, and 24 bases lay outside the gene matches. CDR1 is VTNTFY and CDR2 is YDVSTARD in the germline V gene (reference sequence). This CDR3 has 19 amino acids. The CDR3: CATWEPRHDVLGTDWIKTF. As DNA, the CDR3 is TGTGCCACCTGGGAACCAAGGCACGACGTTCTCGGTACTGATTGGATCAAGACGTTT.

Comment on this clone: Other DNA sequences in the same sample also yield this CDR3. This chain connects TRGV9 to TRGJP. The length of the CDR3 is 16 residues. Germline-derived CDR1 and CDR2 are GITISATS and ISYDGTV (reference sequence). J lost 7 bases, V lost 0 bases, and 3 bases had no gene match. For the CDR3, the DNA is TGTGCCTTGTGGGAGGTGCGTGAGTTGGGCAAAAAAATCAAGGTATTT. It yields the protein CALWEVRELGKKIKVF.

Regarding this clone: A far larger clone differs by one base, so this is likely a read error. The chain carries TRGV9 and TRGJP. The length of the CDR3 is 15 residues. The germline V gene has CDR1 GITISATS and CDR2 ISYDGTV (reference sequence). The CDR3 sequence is CALWEKELGKKNKVF. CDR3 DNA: TGTGCCTTGTGGGAAAAAGAGTTGGGCAAAAAAAACAAGGTATTT.

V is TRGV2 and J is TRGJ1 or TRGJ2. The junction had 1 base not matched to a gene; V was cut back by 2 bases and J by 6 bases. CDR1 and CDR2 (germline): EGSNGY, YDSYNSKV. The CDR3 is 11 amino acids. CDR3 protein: CATWDAYKKLF. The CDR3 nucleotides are TGTGCCACCTGGGACGCTTATAAGAAACTCTTT.

CDR3 DNA: TGTGCCACCTGGGCCCAGTTAGCTTGGATCAAGACGTTT. Protein product: CATWAQLAWIKTF. This chain links TRGV8 with TRGJP2. Trimming took 5 bases from V and 10 from J; bases not matched to a gene: 10. This CDR3 comprises 13 residues. CDR1 is VENAVY and CDR2 is YDSYNSRV in the germline V gene.

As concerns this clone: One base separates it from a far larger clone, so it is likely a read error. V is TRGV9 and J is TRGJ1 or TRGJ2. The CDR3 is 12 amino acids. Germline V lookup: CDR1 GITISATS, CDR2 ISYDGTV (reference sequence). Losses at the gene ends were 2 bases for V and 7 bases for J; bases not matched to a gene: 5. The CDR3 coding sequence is TGTGCCTTGTGGGAGGCGCACTATAAGAAACTCTTT. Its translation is CALWEAHYKKLF.

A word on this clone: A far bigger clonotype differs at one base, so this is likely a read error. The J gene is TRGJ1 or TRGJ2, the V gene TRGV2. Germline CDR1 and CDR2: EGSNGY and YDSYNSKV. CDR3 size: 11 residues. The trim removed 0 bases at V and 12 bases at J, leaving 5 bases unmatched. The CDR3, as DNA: TGTGCCACCTGGGACGGGCGAAGGAAACTCTTT. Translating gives CATWDGRRKLF.

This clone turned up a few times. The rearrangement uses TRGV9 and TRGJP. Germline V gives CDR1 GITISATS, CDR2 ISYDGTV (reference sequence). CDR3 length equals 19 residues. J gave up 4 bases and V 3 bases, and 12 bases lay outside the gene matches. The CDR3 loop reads CALWETVPLQELGKKIKVF. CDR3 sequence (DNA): TGTGCCTTGTGGGAGACCGTTCCATTACAAGAGTTGGGCAAAAAAATCAAGGTATTT.

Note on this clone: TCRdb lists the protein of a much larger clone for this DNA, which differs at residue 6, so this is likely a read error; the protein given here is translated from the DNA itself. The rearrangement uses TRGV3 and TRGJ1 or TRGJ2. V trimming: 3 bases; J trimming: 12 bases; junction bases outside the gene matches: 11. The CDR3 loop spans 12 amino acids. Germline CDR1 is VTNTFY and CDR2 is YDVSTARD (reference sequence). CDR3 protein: CATWDGYLGKLF. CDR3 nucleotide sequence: TGTGCCACCTGGGACGGCTACCTTGGGAAACTCTTT.

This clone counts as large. The CDR3 loop reads CALWPGYKKLF. CDR3 coding DNA: TGTGCCTTGTGGCCAGGGTATAAGAAACTCTTT. The V gene is TRGV9, the J gene TRGJ1 or TRGJ2. The V segment lost 6 bases and the J segment 7 bases; nucleotides outside the gene matches: 6. There are 11 residues in the CDR3. Per the germline V gene, CDR1 is GITISATS and CDR2 is ISYDGTV (reference sequence).

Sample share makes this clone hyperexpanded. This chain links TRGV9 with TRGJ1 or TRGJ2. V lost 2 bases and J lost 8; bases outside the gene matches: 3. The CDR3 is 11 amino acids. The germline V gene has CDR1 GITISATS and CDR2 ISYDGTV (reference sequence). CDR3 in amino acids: CALWEDDKKLF. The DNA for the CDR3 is TGTGCCTTGTGGGAGGACGATAAGAAACTCTTT.

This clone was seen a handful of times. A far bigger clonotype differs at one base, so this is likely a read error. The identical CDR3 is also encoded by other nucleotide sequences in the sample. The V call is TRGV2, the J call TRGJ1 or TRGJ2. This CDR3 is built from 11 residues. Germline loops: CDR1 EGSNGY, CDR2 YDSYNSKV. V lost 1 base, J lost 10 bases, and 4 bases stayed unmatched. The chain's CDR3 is CATWDGRKKLF. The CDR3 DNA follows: TGTGCCACCTGGGACGGACGAAAGAAACTCTTT.

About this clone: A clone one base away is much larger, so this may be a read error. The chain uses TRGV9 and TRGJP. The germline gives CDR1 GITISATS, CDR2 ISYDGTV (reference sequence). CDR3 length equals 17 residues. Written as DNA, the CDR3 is TGTGCCTTGTGGGAGGTGCAGAAAGAGTTGGGCAAAAAAAACAAGGTATTT. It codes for CALWEVQKELGKKNKVF.

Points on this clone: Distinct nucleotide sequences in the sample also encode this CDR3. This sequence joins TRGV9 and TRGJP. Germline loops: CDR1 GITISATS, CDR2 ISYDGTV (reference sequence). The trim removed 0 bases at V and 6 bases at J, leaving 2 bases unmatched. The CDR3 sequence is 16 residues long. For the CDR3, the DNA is TGTGCCTTGTGGGAGGTGAGAGAGTTGGGCAAAAAAATCAAGGTATTT. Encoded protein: CALWEVRELGKKIKVF.

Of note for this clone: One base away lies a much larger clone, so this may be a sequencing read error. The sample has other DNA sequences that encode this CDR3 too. As DNA, the CDR3 is TGTGCCTTGTGGGAGGTGCATCGAGAGTTGGGCAAAAAGATCAAGGTATTT. This encodes CALWEVHRELGKKIKVF. The V gene is TRGV9, the J gene TRGJP. The CDR3 runs to 17 residues. Germline CDR1 is GITISATS and CDR2 is ISYDGTV (reference sequence).

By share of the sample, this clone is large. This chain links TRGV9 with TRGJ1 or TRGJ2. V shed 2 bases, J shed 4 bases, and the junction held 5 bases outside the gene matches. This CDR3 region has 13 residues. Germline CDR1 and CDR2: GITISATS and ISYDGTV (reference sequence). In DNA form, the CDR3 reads TGTGCCTTGTGGGAGGCCCCCTATTATAAGAAACTCTTT. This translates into CALWEAPYYKKLF.

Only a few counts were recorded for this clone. Here the CDR3 DNA reads TGTGCCTTGTGGGAGGTGCGGATATTTACGAATTATTATAAGAAACTCTTT. Translated, it gives CALWEVRIFTNYYKKLF. The chain is built from TRGV9 and TRGJ1 or TRGJ2. Germline assignment: CDR1 GITISATS and CDR2 ISYDGTV (reference sequence). The CDR3 contains 17 residues. The V segment lost 0 bases and the J segment 0 bases; nucleotides outside the gene matches: 11.

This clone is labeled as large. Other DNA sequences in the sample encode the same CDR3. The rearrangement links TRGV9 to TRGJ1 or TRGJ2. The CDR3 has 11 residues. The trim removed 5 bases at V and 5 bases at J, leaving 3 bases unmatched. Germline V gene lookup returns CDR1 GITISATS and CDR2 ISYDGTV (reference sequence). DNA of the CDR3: TGTGCCTTGTGGGGGGATTATAAGAAACTCTTT. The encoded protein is CALWGDYKKLF.

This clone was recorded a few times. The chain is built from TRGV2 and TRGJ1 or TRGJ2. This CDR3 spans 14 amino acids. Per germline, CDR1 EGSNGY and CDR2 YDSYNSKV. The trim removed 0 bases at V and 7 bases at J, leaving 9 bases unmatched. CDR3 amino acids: CATWDGLSGYKKLF. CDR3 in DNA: TGTGCCACCTGGGACGGGCTAAGCGGGTATAAGAAACTCTTT.

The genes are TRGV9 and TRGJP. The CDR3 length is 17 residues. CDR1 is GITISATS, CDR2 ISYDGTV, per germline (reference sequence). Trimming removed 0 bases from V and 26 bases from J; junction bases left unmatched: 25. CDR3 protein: CALWEVHRELGKKNEVF. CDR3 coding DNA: TGTGCCTTGTGGGAGGTGCATCGAGAGTTGGGCAAAAAAAACGAGGTATTT.

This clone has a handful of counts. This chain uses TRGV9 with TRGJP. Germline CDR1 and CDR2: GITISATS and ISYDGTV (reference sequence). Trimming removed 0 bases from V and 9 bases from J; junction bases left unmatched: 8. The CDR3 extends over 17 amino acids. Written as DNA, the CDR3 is TGTGCCTTGTGGGAGGTGCAAGCTCCGTTGGGCAAAAAAATCAAGGTATTT. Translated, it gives CALWEVQAPLGKKIKVF.

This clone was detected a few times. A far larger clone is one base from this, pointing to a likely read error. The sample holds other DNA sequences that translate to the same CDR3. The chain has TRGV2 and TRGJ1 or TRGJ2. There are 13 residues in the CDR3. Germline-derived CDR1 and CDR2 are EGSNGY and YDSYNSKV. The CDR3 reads CATWDGPYYKKLF. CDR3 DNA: TGTGCCACCTGGGACGGGCCTTATTATAAAAAACTCTTT.

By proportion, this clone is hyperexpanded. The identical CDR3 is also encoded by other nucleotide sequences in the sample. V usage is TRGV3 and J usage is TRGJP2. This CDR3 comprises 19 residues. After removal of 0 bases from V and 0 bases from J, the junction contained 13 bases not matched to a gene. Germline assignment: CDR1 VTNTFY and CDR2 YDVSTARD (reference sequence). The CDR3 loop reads CATWDRPNRADSSDWIKTF. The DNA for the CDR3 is TGTGCCACCTGGGACAGGCCGAATCGGGCCGATAGTAGTGATTGGATCAAGACGTTT.

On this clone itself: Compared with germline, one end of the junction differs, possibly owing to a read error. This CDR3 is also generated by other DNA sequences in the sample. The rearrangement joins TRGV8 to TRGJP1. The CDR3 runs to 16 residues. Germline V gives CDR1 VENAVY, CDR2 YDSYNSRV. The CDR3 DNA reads TGCGCCACCTGGGATAGAAGTAATACCACTGGTTGGTTCAAGATATTT. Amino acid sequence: CATWDRSNTTGWFKIF.

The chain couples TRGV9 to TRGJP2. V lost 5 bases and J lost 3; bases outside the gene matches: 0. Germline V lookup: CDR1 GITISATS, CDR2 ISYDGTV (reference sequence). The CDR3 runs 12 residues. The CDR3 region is CALWGSDWIKTF. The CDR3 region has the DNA TGTGCCTTGTGGGGTAGTGATTGGATCAAGACGTTT.

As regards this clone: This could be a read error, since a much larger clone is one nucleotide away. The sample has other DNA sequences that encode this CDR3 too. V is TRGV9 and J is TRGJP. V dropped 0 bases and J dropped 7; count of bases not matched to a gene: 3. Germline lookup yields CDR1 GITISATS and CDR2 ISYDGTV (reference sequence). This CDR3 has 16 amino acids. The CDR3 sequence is CALWEVEELGKKIKVF. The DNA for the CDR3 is TGTGCCTTGTGGGAGGTGGAGGAGTTGGGCAAAAAAATCAAGGTATTT.